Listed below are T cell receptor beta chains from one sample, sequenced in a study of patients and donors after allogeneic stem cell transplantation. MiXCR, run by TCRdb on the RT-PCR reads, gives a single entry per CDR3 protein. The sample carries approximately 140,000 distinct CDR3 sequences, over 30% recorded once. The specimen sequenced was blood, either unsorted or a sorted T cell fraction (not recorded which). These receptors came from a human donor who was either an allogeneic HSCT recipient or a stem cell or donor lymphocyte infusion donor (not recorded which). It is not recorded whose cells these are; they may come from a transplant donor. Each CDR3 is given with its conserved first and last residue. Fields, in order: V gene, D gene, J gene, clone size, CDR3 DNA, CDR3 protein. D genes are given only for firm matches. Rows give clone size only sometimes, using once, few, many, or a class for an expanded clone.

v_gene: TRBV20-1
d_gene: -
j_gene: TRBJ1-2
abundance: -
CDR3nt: TGCAGTGCTATCACCTATGGCTACACCTTC
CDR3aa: CSAITYGYTF

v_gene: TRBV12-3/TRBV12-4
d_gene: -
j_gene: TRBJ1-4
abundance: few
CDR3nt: TGTGCCAGCAGGCAACAGGGCCCTGAAAAACTGTTTTTT
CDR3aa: CASRQQGPEKLFF

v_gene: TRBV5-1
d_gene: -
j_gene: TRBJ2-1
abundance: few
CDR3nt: TGCGCCAGCTTTCGGGTTAGCAATGAGCAGTTCTTC
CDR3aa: CASFRVSNEQFF

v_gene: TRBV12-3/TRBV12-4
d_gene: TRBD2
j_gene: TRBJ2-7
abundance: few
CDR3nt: TGTGCCAGCAGCCAGACTAGCGGACTCTACGAGCAGTACTTC
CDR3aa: CASSQTSGLYEQYF

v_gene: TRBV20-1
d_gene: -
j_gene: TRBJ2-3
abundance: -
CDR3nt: TGCAGTGCCTTGGGGAGCCGCACAGATACGCAGTATTTT
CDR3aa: CSALGSRTDTQYF

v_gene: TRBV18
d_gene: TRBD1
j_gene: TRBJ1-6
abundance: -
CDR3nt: TGTGCCAGCTCACCAGGGACAGTTGCTAATTCACCCCTCCACTTT
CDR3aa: CASSPGTVANSPLHF

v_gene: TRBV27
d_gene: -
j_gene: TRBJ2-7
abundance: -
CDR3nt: TGTGCCAGCAGTTTTTTTCGGGGCTTCCAGTACGAGCAGTACTTC
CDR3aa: CASSFFRGFQYEQYF

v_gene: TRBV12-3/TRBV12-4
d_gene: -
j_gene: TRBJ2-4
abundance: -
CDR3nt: TGTGCCAGCAGCCTGAGGGACTTCCTGAATCTAGCCAAAAACATTCAGTACTTC
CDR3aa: CASSLRDFLNLAKNIQYF

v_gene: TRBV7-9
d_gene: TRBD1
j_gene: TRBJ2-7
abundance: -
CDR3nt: TGTGCCAGCACCTTGACAGGGGGATCCTACGAGCAGTACTTC
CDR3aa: CASTLTGGSYEQYF

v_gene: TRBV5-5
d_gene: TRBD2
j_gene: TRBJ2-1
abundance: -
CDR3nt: TGTGCCAGCAGCCCCGGGACTAGCAATGAGCAGTTCTTC
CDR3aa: CASSPGTSNEQFF

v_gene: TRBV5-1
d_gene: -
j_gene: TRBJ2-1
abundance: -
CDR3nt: TGCGCCAGCAGTCCATATCCGACATTCATCGGTGAGCAGTTCTTC
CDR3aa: CASSPYPTFIGEQFF

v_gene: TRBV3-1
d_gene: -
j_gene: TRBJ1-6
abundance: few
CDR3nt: TGTGCCAGCAGCCAAGTTATAGCAGGAAACTCACCCCTCCACTTT
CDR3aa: CASSQVIAGNSPLHF

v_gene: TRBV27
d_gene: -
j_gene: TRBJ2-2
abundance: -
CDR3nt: TGTGCCAGCAGTGAAGACAGGTTTCGGCTGTTTTTT
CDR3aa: CASSEDRFRLFF

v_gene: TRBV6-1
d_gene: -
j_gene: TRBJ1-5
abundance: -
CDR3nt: TGTGCCAGCAGTGAACGGAGGCTACCACACCATCAGCCCCAGCATTTT
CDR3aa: CASSERRLPHHQPQHF

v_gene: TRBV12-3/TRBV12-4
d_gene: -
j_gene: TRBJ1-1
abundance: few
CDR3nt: TGTGCCAGCGGGTTCCTGAACACTGAAGCTTTCTTT
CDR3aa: CASGFLNTEAFF

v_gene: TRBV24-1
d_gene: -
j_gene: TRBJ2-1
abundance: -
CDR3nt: TGTGCCACCAGTGAAGGCAGCTACAATGAGCAGTTCTTC
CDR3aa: CATSEGSYNEQFF

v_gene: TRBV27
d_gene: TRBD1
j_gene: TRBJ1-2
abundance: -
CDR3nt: TGTGCCAGCAGTCCGGGACAGGGAAACTATGGCTACACCTTC
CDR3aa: CASSPGQGNYGYTF

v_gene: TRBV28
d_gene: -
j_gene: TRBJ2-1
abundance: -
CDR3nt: TGTGCCAGCAGTTCCGGGACGGGGCTGGATGAGCAGTTCTTC
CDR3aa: CASSSGTGLDEQFF

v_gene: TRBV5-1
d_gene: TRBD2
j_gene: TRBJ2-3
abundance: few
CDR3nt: TGCGCCAGCAGCTTGGCTAGCGGGGGGAGCACAGATACGCAGTATTTT
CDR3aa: CASSLASGGSTDTQYF

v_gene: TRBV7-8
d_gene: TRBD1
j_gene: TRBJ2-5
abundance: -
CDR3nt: TGTGCCAGCAGCTTAGGGGGACAGACTTCCCTCCAAGAGACCCAGTACTTC
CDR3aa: CASSLGGQTSLQETQYF

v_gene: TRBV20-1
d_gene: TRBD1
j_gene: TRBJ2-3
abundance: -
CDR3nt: TGCAGTGCACGGGACAGGAGCAGCACAGATACGCAGTATTTT
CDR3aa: CSARDRSSTDTQYF

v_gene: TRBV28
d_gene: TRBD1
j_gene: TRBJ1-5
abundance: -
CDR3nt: TGTGCCAGCAGCCCCGGACAGGGGGGAGGGAATCAGCCCCAGCATTTT
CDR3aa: CASSPGQGGGNQPQHF

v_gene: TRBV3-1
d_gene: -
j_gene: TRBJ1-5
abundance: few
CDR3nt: TGTGCCAGCAGCCAAGTTCCCGGAGGCAATCAGCCCCAGCATTTT
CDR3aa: CASSQVPGGNQPQHF

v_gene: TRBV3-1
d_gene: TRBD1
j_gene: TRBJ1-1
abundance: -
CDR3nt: TGTGCCAGCAGCCACCCGGGACAGGAGATGAACACTGAAGCTTTCTTT
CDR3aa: CASSHPGQEMNTEAFF

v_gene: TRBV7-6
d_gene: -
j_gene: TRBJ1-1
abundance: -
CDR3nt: TGTGCCAGCAGCTTTCGGGACTCCCAGAACACTGAAGCTTTCTTT
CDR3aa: CASSFRDSQNTEAFF

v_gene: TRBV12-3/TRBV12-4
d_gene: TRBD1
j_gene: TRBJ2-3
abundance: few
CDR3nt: TGTGCCAGCAGTTTAGGGACAGGGGATTTCACAGATACGCAGTATTTT
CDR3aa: CASSLGTGDFTDTQYF

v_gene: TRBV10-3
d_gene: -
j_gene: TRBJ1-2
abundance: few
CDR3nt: TGTGCCATCAGTGCCCCCGGGGTCTATGGCTACACCTTC
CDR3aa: CAISAPGVYGYTF

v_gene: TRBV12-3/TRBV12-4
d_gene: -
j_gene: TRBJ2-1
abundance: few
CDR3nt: TGTGCCAGCAGTTTCTTTTTGCGGATTAGCTCCTACAATGAGCAGTTCTTC
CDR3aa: CASSFFLRISSYNEQFF

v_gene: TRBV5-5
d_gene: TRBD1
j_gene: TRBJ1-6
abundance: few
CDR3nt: TGTGCCAGCAGCTTCACCCAACCCGGGACAGGATTACATACACCCCTCCACTTT
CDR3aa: CASSFTQPGTGLHTPLHF

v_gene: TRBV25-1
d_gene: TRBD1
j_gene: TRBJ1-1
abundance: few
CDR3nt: TGTGCCAGCACAAAAACAGGGGGGATCACTGAAGCTTTCTTT
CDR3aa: CASTKTGGITEAFF

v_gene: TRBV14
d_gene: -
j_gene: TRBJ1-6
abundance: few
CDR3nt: TGTGCCAGCAGCCAGAAAACGTTTGGATCACCCCTCCACTTT
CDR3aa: CASSQKTFGSPLHF

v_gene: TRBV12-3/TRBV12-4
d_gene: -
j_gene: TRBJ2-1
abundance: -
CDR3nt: TGTGCCAGCGCCCATGGGGGGGGGCGAAATGAGCAGTTCTTC
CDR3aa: CASAHGGGRNEQFF

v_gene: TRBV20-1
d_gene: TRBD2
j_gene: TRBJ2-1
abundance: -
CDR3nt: TGCAGTGCTAGTCGGGGGGACCATTTCCCGACCTACAATGAGCAGTTCTTC
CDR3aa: CSASRGDHFPTYNEQFF

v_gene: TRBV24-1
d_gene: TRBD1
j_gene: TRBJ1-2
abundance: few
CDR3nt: TGTGCCACCAGTGGAGGACAGGGGGCCTCTGGCTACACCTTC
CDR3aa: CATSGGQGASGYTF

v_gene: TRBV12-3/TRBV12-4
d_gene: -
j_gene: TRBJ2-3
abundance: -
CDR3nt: TGTGCCAGCGGTCATAGCGGAGATACGCAGTATTTT
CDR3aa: CASGHSGDTQYF

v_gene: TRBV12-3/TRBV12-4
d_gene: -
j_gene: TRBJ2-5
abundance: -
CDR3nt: TGTGCCAGCAGTTCCCAGGAATGGATAGAGACCCAGTACTTC
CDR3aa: CASSSQEWIETQYF

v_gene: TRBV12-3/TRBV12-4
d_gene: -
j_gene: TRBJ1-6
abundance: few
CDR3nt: TGTGCCAGCAACCTAGGGGGGAGGGTGGACGGCTCACCCCTCCACTTT
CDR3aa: CASNLGGRVDGSPLHF

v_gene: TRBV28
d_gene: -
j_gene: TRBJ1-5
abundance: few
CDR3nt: TGTGCCAGCGAAGGCGGACTCAATCAGCCCCAGCATTTT
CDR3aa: CASEGGLNQPQHF

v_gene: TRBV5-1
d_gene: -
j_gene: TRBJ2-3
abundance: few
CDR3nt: TGCGCCAGCAGCTCAGGGGAGGTTACGCAGTATTTT
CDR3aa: CASSSGEVTQYF

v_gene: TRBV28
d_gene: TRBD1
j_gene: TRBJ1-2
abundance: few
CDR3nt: TGTGCCAGCACCCTACTCCACAGGGGGGAAACCTATGGCTACACCTTC
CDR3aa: CASTLLHRGETYGYTF

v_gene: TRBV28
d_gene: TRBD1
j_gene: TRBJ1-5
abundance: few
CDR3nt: TGTGCCAGCGGCCCTTCCGGGACAGGGACCCGGGGGCCCCAGCATTTT
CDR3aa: CASGPSGTGTRGPQHF

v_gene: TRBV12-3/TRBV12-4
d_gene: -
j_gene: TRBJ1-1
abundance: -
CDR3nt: TGTGCCAGCGCGGGGGAAGGGTGGGGGACTGAAGCTTTCTTT
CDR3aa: CASAGEGWGTEAFF